The rows below give T cell receptor beta chains drawn from one sample of a study of blood T cell repertoires in COVID-19. Only in-frame clones appear in the TCRdb table, and some are missing; sequencing was by immunoSEQ multiplex PCR. The sample lists 55,000 to 80,000 clones; about 86% were seen once. The sample was peripheral blood. The receptors originated from a human donor in a cohort sampled during active COVID-19. CDR3s include the opening cysteine and the closing phenylalanine or tryptophan. A D gene is named only where the DNA matches it firmly. The size of a clone is reported for some rows only, either as once, few or many, or as a class for expanded clones.

clone size	J gene	D gene	V gene	CDR3 DNA	CDR3 protein
once	TRBJ2-5	NA	TRBV27	TGTGCCAGCAGTTTCTGGCAGGGGTCGGAGACCCAGTACTTC	CASSFWQGSETQYF
NA	TRBJ1-5	NA	TRBV21-1	TGTGCCAGCAGCAAAGGGGGCAGGGTACGCAATCAGCCCCAGCATTTT	CASSKGGRVRNQPQHF
few	TRBJ1-2	NA	TRBV7-2	TGTGCCAGCAGCGCATCGGCACAGAACTATGGCTACACCTTC	CASSASAQNYGYTF
NA	TRBJ2-7	NA	TRBV21-1	TGTGCCAGCACCTCCCCTCGACAGGGGGCGAGGGAGCAGTACTTC	CASTSPRQGAREQYF
once	TRBJ2-2	TRBD2	TRBV4-2	TGTGCCAGCAGCCAAGTCGGGGGGGACACCGGGGAGCTGTTTTTT	CASSQVGGDTGELFF
NA	TRBJ1-5	TRBD1	TRBV27	TGTGCCACCAGGACAGGGAATAGCAATCAGCCCCAGCATTTT	CATRTGNSNQPQHF
few	TRBJ2-1	NA	TRBV3-1/TRBV3-2	TGTGCCAGCAGCCAATACGGGTCCTACAATGAGCAGTTCTTC	CASSQYGSYNEQFF
NA	TRBJ2-1	TRBD2	TRBV5-1	TGCGCCAGCAGCGGCGGGACTAGCTGGAATGAGCAGTTCTTC	CASSGGTSWNEQFF
NA	TRBJ1-1	TRBD1	TRBV7-6	TGTGCCAGCAGCCCGACAGGGATGAACACTGAAGCTTTCTTT	CASSPTGMNTEAFF
NA	TRBJ2-2	NA	TRBV24-1	TGTGCCACCAGTGATCAGGGTATCCCCGGGGAGCTGTTTTTT	CATSDQGIPGELFF
NA	TRBJ2-1	TRBD2	TRBV7-6	TGTGCCAGCCTTCCTAGCGGGGGATCTTACAATGAGCAGTTCTTC	CASLPSGGSYNEQFF
NA	TRBJ2-6	TRBD1	TRBV10-3	TGTGCCATCAGTGAGTCGGGACAGGGGGGTTCTGGGGCCAACGTCCTGACTTTC	CAISESGQGGSGANVLTF
NA	TRBJ2-2	NA	TRBV6-5	TGTGCCACCAGGACGGGGACTCAGCTGTTGGAGCTGTTTTTT	CATRTGTQLLELFF
NA	TRBJ2-3	TRBD2	TRBV10-3	TGTGCCATCAGTGGGGGACTAGCGGGGGTGGCAGATACGCAGTATTTT	CAISGGLAGVADTQYF
NA	TRBJ2-1	TRBD2	TRBV5-1	TGCGCCAGCAGCAGACTAGCGGGGTACAATGAGCAGTTCTTC	CASSRLAGYNEQFF
NA	TRBJ2-3	TRBD2	TRBV5-1	TGCGCCAGCAGCTTTGGAGGGCTGACGGGAGGATACACAGATACGCAGTATTTT	CASSFGGLTGGYTDTQYF
NA	TRBJ2-3	NA	TRBV10-2	TGCGCCAGCAGTGAGTCGGGTCCAGGGGCGGCGGACACAGATACGCAGTATTTT	CASSESGPGAADTDTQYF
few	TRBJ2-4	TRBD2	TRBV18	TGTGCCAGCTCACCACTTCGGGGGGTCGGGACTAGGCTCAACATTCAGTACTTC	CASSPLRGVGTRLNIQYF
NA	TRBJ2-5	TRBD2	TRBV2	TGTGCCAGCAAAAGACTGGCTAGCGGGAGTACGAAGACCCAGTACTTC	CASKRLASGSTKTQYF
NA	TRBJ1-2	TRBD1	TRBV7-9	TGTGCCAGCAGCCACGCCGGGACAGGGCCTTTTAACTATGGCTACACCTTC	CASSHAGTGPFNYGYTF
once	TRBJ2-7	TRBD2	TRBV3-1/TRBV3-2	TGTGCCAGCACCACAAGCGGGGGGCCTTTCTACGAGCAGTACTTC	CASTTSGGPFYEQYF
NA	TRBJ1-2	TRBD1	TRBV5-4	TGTGCCAGCAGCGCCGGGACAGGGTATGGCTACACCTTC	CASSAGTGYGYTF
NA	TRBJ1-5	NA	TRBV29-1	TGCAGCGTTGCGGAGCTTAATCAGCCCCAGCATTTT	CSVAELNQPQHF
NA	TRBJ2-1	NA	TRBV7-7	TGTGCCAGCAGCTTGGGGGGGGCCTCCTACAATGAGCAGTTCTTC	CASSLGGASYNEQFF
once	TRBJ2-6	NA	TRBV6-1	TGTGCCAGCAGTGCCATCCGACAGCACTCTGGGGCCAACGTCCTGACTTTC	CASSAIRQHSGANVLTF
once	TRBJ2-3	TRBD2	TRBV12-5	TGTGCTAGTGGTCCCGGTTATAGCGGGACTTCTGATACGCAGTATTTT	CASGPGYSGTSDTQYF
NA	TRBJ2-4	NA	TRBV10-2	TGCGCCAGCAGTGAGGAAGGCGGGGTAGCCAAAAACATTCAGTACTTC	CASSEEGGVAKNIQYF
NA	TRBJ1-3	NA	TRBV10-2	TGCGCCAGCAGTGAGTCGTTGCGGGGAGGCACCATATATTTT	CASSESLRGGTIYF
NA	TRBJ2-2	NA	TRBV15	TGTGCCACCAGCAGAGATCTGGGGGGCGGGGAGCTGTTTTTT	CATSRDLGGGELFF
NA	TRBJ2-1	TRBD1	TRBV7-9	TGTGCCAGCAGCTCGACGGACAGGGGATCCTCCTACAATGAGCAGTTCTTC	CASSSTDRGSSYNEQFF
NA	TRBJ2-3	NA	TRBV5-6	TGTGCCAGCAGCTTGCCCTCCACAGATACGCAGTATTTT	CASSLPSTDTQYF
NA	TRBJ1-6	TRBD1	TRBV28	TGTGCCAGCAGTACCTACGGGACAGGGCTAAATTCACCCCTCCACTTT	CASSTYGTGLNSPLHF
NA	TRBJ2-5	NA	TRBV6-6	TGTGCCAGCAGTTACTGGGAGCAAGAGACCCAGTACTTC	CASSYWEQETQYF
NA	TRBJ1-2	NA	TRBV3-1/TRBV3-2	TGTGCCAGCAGCTCCCTACAGAGAACCAATGGCTACACCTTC	CASSSLQRTNGYTF
NA	TRBJ2-1	NA	TRBV19	TGTGCCAGTAGTATAGGGTGGGGAGGCGAGCAGTTCTTC	CASSIGWGGEQFF
NA	TRBJ2-1	NA	TRBV27	TGTGCCAGCAGTCAGACTAGTGAAGGATTGGAGCAGTTCTTC	CASSQTSEGLEQFF
NA	TRBJ1-2	TRBD1	TRBV7-8	TGTGCCAGCAGCCTGCCCCGGACAGGTCTCTCGGGCTACACCTTC	CASSLPRTGLSGYTF
NA	TRBJ1-2	TRBD1	TRBV11-2	TGTGCCAGCAGCCGCGGACAGGGGGTGTGCGAGGGGGGCTACACCTTC	CASSRGQGVCEGGYTF
NA	TRBJ2-7	TRBD2	TRBV15	TGTGCCACCAGCAGAGATTTCGCGGGAGGCTACGAGCAGTACTTC	CATSRDFAGGYEQYF
NA	TRBJ2-5	NA	TRBV7-8	TGTGCCAGCAGCTTAACCGGCGGGGGCAGGGAGACCCAGTACTTC	CASSLTGGGRETQYF
NA	TRBJ2-5	TRBD2	TRBV6-2/TRBV6-3	TGTGCCAGCAGTAGGACTAGCGGGAGGACCCACCAAGAGACCCAGTACTTC	CASSRTSGRTHQETQYF
NA	TRBJ1-6	TRBD1	TRBV2	TGTGCCAGCAGTGAATCAGGGGGCAGGTCACCCCTCCACTTT	CASSESGGRSPLHF
NA	TRBJ2-3	TRBD2	TRBV15	TGTGCCACCAGCAGAGTAGCGGGGGGCCGCACAGATACGCAGTATTTT	CATSRVAGGRTDTQYF
NA	TRBJ2-6	NA	TRBV7-6	TGTGCCAGCAGCCCATACAGTGACTCTGGGGCCAACGTCCTGACTTTC	CASSPYSDSGANVLTF
NA	TRBJ2-7	NA	TRBV6-5	TGTGCCAGCAGTCTGCCTAGCCAGGTCGAGCAGTACTTC	CASSLPSQVEQYF
NA	TRBJ2-7	NA	TRBV5-6	TGTGCCAGCAGCTTGGGCGTTTACGAGCAGTACTTC	CASSLGVYEQYF
few	TRBJ2-5	TRBD2	TRBV10-2	TGCGCCAGTAGAGGACTAGCGGGAGAGGAGACCCAGTACTTC	CASRGLAGEETQYF
NA	TRBJ2-5	NA	TRBV19	TGTGCCAGTAGTATAGTACCTAGCATCCCAGAGACCCAGTACTTC	CASSIVPSIPETQYF
few	TRBJ2-1	NA	TRBV5-8	TGTGCCAGCAGCTTTCGGGGGACCGAGTACAATGAGCAGTTCTTC	CASSFRGTEYNEQFF
NA	TRBJ1-2	NA	TRBV19	TGTGCCAGTAGTACTTGGCGGGGCTACACCTTC	CASSTWRGYTF
NA	TRBJ1-5	TRBD1	TRBV10-3	TGTGCCATCAGTGAGTACGACAGGGGGCTACGGGATCAGCCCCAGCATTTT	CAISEYDRGLRDQPQHF
NA	TRBJ2-2	TRBD1	TRBV11-2	TGTGCCAGCAGCGCACCCGGGACAGGGTGGACCGGGGAGCTGTTTTTT	CASSAPGTGWTGELFF
NA	TRBJ1-5	TRBD1	TRBV6-5	TGTGCCACACTGAACCGGGACAGGGGAGATCAGCCCCAGCATTTT	CATLNRDRGDQPQHF
NA	TRBJ2-2	TRBD1	TRBV30	TGTGCCTGGGGGACAGGGGGCACCGGGGAGCTGTTTTTT	CAWGTGGTGELFF